This TCR beta chain was identified in a study of blood T cell repertoires in COVID-19. Study summary: Sources were T cells, B-cell-depleted T cells, or PBMCs; the material itself was cDNA or gDNA.

Participants were aged roughly 18 to 100 years from more than 20 US areas. V was clipped by 3 bases and J by 0 bases, with 6 bases between them. The V gene's germline CDR1 is SGDLS and CDR2 YYNGEE. The CDR3 extends over 14 amino acids. Under the authors' procedure: For nucleated cells, counts were estimated from reference gene primer amplification. Produced via immunoSEQ multiplex PCR; TCRdb's table is partial and in-frame only. The DNA gave D and trimming, while V, J and clone size come from that table. This table has 250,000 or so clones, roughly 80% appearing once. The sample comprised PBMCs or T cells enriched from blood (not recorded which). This receptor was taken from a man in his forties or fifties who had recovered from COVID-19. V is TRBV9 and J is TRBJ1-4; D uncertain. CDR3 in amino acids: CASSARSTNEKLFF. For the CDR3, the DNA is TGTGCCAGCAGCGCCCGGTCAACTAATGAAAAACTGTTTTTT.